This T cell receptor beta chain stems from a study of T-cell memory formation after mild COVID-19. For the study at large: Most TCR clusters belonged to a single donor. Study results and caveats: CD4+ clones that contracted lay mainly in CM and EM; CD8+ ones lay in EMRA.

A remark on this clonotype: The antigen remains undetermined.

TCRdb recomputed calls from the 5' RACE reads with MiXCR, one row per CDR3 protein. Of 300,000 to 350,000 distinct CDR3 sequences listed, roughly 15% are singletons. The V gene end was trimmed by 5 bases and the J gene end by 5 bases; junction bases not matched to a gene: 8. The germline CDR1 and CDR2 sequences are SGHVS and FQNEAQ. The CDR3 sequence is 14 residues long. The V gene is TRBV7-8, the J gene TRBJ2-7; 8 positions agree with TRBD1. Sequenced input: PBMCs or a T cell subset sorted from them (not recorded which). This receptor was taken from a young man who had mild COVID-19 (a few samples of this study predate the infection). Cell type and time point are not known. CDR3 residues: CASSGWTGKNEQYV. CDR3 DNA: TGTGCCAGCAGCGGGTGGACAGGGAAAAACGAGCAGTACGTC.